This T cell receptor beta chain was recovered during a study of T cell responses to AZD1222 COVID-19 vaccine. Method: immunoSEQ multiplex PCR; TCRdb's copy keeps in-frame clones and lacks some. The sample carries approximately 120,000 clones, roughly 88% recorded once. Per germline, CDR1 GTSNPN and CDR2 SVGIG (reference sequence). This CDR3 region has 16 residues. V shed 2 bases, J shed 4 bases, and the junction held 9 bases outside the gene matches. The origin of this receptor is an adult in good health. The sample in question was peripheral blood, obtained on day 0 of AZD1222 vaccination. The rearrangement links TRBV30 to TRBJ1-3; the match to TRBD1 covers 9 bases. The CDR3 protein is CAWSTGTGLSGNTIYF. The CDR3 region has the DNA TGTGCCTGGAGTACAGGGACAGGGTTATCAGGAAACACCATATATTTT.